The source of this TCR beta chain is a study of memory CD4+ T cells and cytomegalovirus serostatus. Background on the study: Of the healthy Belgian adults, under 10 were CMV seropositive and about 24 seronegative. Study-wide results and limits: The CMV-associated TCR signature appears largely within the CD4+ memory repertoire. CD4+ memory repertoires contained about two fifths of the roughly 160 reported CMV TCRbeta sequences.

With respect to this clone: Its antigen is currently unknown.

Using immunoSEQ multiplex PCR, the repertoire was profiled, and TCRdb retains in-frame clones only, with some absent. The sample lists about 50,000 clones; 82% were seen once. The sort gate was single viable CD3+CD4+CD8-CD45RO+ cells for memory CD4+ T cells. This CDR3 has 16 residues. The germline V gene encodes CDR1 SNHLY and CDR2 FYNNEI. V lost 4 bases and J lost 2, with 12 bases in between. This TCR came from an adult in good health and CMV-seronegative. The sequenced sample was memory CD4+ T cells from blood. The J gene is TRBJ1-6, the V gene TRBV2, with D maybe TRBD1 (5 bases). Here the CDR3 DNA reads TGTGCCAGCAGTGGAGGGGCTACTACCTATAATTCACCCCTCCACTTT. Protein sequence: CASSGGATTYNSPLHF.